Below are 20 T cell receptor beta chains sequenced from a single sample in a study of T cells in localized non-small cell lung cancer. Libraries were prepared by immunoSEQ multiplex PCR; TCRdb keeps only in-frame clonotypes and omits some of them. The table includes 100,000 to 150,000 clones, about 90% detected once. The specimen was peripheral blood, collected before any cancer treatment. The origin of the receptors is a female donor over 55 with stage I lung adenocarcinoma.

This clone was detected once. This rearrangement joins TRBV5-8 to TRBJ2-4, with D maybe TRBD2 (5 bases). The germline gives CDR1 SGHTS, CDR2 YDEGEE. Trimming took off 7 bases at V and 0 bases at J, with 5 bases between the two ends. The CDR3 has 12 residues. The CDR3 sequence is CASRGAKNIQYF. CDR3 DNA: TGTGCCAGCCGGGGAGCCAAAAACATTCAGTACTTC.

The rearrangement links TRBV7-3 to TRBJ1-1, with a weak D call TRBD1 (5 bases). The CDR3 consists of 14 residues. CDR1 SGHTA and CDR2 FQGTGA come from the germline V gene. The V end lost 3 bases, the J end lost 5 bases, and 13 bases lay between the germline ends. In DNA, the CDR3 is TGTGCCAGCAGCTTTGGAGGTTCAGGGACTGAAGCTTTCTTT. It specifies CASSFGGSGTEAFF.

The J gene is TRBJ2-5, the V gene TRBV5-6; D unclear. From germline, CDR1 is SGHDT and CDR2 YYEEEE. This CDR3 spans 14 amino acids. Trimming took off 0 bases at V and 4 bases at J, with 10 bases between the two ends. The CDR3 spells CASSLARPGETQYF. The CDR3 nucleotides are TGTGCCAGCAGCTTGGCACGACCGGGAGAGACCCAGTACTTC.

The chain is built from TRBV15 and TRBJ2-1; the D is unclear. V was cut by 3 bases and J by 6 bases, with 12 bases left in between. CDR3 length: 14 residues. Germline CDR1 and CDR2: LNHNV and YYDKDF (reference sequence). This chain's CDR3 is CATSSLRVGNEQFF. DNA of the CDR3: TGTGCCACCAGCAGTTTACGGGTAGGCAATGAGCAGTTCTTC.

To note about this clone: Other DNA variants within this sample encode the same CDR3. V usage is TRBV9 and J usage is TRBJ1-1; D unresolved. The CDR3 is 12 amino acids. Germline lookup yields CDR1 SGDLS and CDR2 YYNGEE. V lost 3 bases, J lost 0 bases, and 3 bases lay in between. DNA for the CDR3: TGTGCCAGCAGCGCACTGAACACTGAAGCTTTCTTT. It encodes CASSALNTEAFF. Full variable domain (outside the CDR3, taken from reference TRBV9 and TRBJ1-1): DSGVTQTPKHLITATGQRVTLRCSPRSGDLSVYWYQQSLDQGLQFLIQYYNGEERAKGNILERFSAQQFPDLHSELNLSSLELGDSALYFCASSALNTEAFFGQGTRLTVV.

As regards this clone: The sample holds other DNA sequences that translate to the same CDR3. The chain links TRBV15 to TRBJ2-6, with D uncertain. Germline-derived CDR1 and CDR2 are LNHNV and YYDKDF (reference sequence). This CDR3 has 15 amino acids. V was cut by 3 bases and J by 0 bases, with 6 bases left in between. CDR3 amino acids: CATSRAGSGANVLTF. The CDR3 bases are TGTGCCACCAGCAGGGCCGGCTCTGGGGCCAACGTCCTGACTTTC.

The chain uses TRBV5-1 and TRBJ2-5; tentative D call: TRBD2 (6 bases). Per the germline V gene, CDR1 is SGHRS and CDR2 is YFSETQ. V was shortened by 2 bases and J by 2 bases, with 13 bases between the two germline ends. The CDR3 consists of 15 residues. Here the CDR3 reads CASSFVGLRQETQYF. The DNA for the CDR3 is TGCGCCAGCAGCTTCGTGGGACTCCGACAAGAGACCCAGTACTTC.

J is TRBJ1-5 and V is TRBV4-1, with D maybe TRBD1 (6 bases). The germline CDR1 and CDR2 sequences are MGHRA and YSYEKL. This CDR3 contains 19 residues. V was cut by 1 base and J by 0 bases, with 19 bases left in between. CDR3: CASSQGPRGGLPSNQPQHF. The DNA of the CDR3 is TGCGCCAGCAGCCAAGGTCCCCGGGGGGGGCTACCTAGCAATCAGCCCCAGCATTTT.

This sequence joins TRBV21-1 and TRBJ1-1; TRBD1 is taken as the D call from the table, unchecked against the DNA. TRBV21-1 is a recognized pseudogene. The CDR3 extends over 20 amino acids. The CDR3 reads CASSKTLPGSFDRLNTEAFF. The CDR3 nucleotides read TGTGCCAGCAGCAAAACGCTTCCGGGGTCCTTCGACAGGCTGAACACTGAAGCTTTCTTT.

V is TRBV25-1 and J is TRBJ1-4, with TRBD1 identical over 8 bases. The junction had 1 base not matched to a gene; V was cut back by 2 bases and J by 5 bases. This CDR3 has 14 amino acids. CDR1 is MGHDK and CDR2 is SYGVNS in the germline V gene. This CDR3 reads CASSERTGNEKLFF. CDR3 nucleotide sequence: TGTGCCAGCAGTGAACGGACAGGGAATGAAAAACTGTTTTTT. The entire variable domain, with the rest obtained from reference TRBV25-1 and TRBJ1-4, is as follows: EADIYQTPRYLVIGTGKKITLECSQTMGHDKMYWYQQDPGMELHLIHYSYGVNSTEKGDLSSESTVSRIRTEHFPLTLESARPSHTSQYLCASSERTGNEKLFFGSGTQLSVL.

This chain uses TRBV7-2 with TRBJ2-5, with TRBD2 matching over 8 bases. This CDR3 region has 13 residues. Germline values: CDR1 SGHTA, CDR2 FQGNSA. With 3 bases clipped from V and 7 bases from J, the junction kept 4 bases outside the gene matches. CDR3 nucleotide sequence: TGTGCCAGCAGCTTGAGCGGGAGCGCGACCCAGTACTTC. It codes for CASSLSGSATQYF.

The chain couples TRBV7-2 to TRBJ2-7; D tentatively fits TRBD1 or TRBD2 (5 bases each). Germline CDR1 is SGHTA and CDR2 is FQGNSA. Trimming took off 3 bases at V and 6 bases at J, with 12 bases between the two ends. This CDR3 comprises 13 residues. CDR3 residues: CASSFGPGTEQYF. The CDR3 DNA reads TGTGCCAGCAGCTTCGGGCCCGGGACCGAGCAGTACTTC.

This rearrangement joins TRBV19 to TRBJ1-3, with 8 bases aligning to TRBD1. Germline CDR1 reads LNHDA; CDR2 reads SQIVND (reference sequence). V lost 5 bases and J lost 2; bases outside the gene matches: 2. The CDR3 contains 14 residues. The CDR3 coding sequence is TGTGCCAGTAGTTCGGACAGGGCTGGAAACACCATATATTTT. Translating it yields CASSSDRAGNTIYF.

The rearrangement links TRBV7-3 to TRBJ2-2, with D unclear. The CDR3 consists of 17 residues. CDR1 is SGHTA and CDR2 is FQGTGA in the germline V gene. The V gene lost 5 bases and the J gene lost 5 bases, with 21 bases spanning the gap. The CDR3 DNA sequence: TGTGCCAGCAGCCCTACGAACCCGGGCTCAGGAACCGGGGAGCTGTTTTTT. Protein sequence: CASSPTNPGSGTGELFF.

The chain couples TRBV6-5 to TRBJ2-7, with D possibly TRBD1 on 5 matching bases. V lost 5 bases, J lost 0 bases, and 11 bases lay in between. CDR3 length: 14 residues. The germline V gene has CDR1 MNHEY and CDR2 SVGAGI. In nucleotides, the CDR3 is TGTGCCAGCAGTAGGGGTTCACCCTCCTACGAGCAGTACTTC. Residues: CASSRGSPSYEQYF.

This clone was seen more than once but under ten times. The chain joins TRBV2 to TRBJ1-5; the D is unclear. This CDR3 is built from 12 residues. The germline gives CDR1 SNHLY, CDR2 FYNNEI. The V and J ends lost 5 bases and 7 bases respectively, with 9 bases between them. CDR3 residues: CASSPQVQPQHF. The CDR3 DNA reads TGTGCCAGCAGTCCGCAGGTGCAGCCCCAGCATTTT. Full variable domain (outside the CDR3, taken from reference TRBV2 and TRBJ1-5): EPEVTQTPSHQVTQMGQEVILRCVPISNHLYFYWYRQILGQKVEFLVSFYNNEISEKSEIFDDQFSVERPDGSNFTLKIRSTKLEDSAMYFCASSPQVQPQHFGDGTRLSIL.

The CDR3 DNA reads as TGTGCCAGCAAACGACGGGCTGAGGCTGAAGCTTTCTTT. Its translation is CASKRRAEAEAFF. The chain carries TRBV7-9 and TRBJ1-1, with no clear D. Germline V gives CDR1 SEHNR, CDR2 FQNEAQ (reference sequence). The CDR3 runs 13 residues. Trimming pared 7 bases from V and 6 bases from J, leaving 15 bases between.

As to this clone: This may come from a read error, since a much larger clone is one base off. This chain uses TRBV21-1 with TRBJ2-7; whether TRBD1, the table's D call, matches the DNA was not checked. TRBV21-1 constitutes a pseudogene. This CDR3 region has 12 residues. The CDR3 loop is CASRGQDYEQYF. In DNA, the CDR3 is TGTGCCAGCAGGGGACAGGACTACGAGCAGTACTTC.

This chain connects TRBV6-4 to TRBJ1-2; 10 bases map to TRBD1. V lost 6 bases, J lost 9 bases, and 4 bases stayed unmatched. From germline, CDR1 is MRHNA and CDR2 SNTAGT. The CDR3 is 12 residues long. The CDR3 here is CASSGDRGSYTF. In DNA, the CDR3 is TGTGCCAGCAGCGGGGACAGGGGCAGCTACACCTTC.

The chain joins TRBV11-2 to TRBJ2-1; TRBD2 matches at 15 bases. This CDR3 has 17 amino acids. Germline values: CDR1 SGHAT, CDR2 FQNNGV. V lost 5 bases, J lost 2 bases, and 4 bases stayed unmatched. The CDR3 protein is CASSPGLAGGPYNEQFF. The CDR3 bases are TGTGCCAGCAGCCCGGGACTAGCGGGAGGTCCCTACAATGAGCAGTTCTTC.